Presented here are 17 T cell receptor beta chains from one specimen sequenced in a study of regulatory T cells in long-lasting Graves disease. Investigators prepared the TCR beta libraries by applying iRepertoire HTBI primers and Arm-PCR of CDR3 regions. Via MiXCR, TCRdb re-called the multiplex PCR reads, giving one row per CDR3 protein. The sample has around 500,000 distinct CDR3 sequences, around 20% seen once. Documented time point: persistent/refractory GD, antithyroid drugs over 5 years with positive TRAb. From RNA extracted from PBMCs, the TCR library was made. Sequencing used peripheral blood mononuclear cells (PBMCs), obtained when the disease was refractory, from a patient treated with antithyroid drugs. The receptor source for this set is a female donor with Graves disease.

The CDR3 coding sequence is TGTGCCAGCAGCGGGGGGATCCAGGCCGGGGAGCTGTTTTTT. This codes for CASSGGIQAGELFF. The chain links TRBV9 to TRBJ2-2; D may match TRBD1 or TRBD2 (5 bases each). V was shortened by 3 bases and J by 6 bases, with 12 bases between the two germline ends. Germline V gives CDR1 SGDLS, CDR2 YYNGEE. This CDR3 has 14 amino acids. Full variable domain (outside the CDR3, taken from reference TRBV9 and TRBJ2-2): DSGVTQTPKHLITATGQRVTLRCSPRSGDLSVYWYQQSLDQGLQFLIQYYNGEERAKGNILERFSAQQFPDLHSELNLSSLELGDSALYFCASSGGIQAGELFFGEGSRLTVL.

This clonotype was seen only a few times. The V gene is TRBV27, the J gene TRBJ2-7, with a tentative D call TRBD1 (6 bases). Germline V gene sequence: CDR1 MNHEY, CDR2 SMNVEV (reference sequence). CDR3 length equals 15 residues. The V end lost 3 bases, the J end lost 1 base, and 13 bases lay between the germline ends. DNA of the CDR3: TGTGCCAGCAGTTTGGACAGTTGGGATTCCTACGAGCAGTACTTC. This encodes CASSLDSWDSYEQYF.

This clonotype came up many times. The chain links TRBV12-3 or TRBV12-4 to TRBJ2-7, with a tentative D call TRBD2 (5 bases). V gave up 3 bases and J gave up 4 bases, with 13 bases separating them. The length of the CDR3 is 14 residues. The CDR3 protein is CASSFRFSAYEQYF. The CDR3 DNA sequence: TGTGCCAGCAGTTTTCGTTTTAGCGCTTACGAGCAGTACTTC.

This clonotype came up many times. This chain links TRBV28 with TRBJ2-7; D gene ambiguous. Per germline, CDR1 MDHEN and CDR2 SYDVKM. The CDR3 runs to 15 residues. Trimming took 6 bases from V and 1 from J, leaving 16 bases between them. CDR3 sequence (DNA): TGTGCCAGCAGCTCTACTCCTGGGTTTTCCTACGAGCAGTACTTC. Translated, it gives CASSSTPGFSYEQYF.

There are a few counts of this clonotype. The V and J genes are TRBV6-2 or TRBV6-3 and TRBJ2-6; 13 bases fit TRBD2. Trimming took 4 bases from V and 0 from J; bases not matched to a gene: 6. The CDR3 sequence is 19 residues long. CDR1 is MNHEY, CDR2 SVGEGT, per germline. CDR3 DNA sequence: TGTGCCAGCAGTTTAAGGGGACTAGCGGGGCACTCTGGGGCCAACGTCCTGACTTTC. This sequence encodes CASSLRGLAGHSGANVLTF.

In DNA form, the CDR3 reads TGTGCCAGCAGTTCAGGGACTAGCGGGAGGGTCCATAATGTAAGTCCGTACAATGAGCAGTTCTTC. Its translation is CASSSGTSGRVHNVSPYNEQFF. The chain links TRBV12-3 or TRBV12-4 to TRBJ2-1; 16 nucleotides match TRBD2. Trimming took 4 bases from V and 4 from J; bases not matched to a gene: 19. The CDR3 length is 22 residues.

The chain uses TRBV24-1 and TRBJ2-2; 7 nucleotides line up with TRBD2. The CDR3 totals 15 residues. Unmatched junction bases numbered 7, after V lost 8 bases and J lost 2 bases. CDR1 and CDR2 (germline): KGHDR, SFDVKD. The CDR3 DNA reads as TGTGCCACCAAAGGCCGAGCGGGAAACACCGGGGAGCTGTTTTTT. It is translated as CATKGRAGNTGELFF.

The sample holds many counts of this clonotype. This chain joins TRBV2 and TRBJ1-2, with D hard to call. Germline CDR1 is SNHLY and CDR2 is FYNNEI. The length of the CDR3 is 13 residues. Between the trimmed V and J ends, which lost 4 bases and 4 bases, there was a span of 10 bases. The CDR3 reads CASSVAEGYGYTF. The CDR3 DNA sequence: TGTGCCAGCAGTGTTGCGGAGGGCTATGGCTACACCTTC.

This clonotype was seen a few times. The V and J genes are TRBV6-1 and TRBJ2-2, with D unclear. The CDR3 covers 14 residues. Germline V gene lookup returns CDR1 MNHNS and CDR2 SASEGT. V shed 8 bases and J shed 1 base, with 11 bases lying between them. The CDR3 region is CASSEEQNTGELFF. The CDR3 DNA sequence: TGTGCCAGCTCCGAGGAGCAGAACACCGGGGAGCTGTTTTTT.

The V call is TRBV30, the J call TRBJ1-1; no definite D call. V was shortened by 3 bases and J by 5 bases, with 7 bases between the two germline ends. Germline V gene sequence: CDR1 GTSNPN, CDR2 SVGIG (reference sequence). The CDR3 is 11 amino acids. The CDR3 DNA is TGTGCCTGGAGAGAGGGAACTGAAGCTTTCTTT. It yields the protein CAWREGTEAFF.

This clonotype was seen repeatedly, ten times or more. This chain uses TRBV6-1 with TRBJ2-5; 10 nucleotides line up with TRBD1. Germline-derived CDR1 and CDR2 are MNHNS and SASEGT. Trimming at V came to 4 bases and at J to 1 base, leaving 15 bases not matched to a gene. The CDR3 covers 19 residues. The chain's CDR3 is CASSGRPGQGRLGQETQYF. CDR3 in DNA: TGTGCCAGCAGTGGCCGACCGGGACAGGGGCGTTTGGGCCAAGAGACCCAGTACTTC.

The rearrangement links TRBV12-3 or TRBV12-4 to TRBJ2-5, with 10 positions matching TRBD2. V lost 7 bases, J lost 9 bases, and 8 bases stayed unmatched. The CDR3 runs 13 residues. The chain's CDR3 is CASTPAGGWAQYF. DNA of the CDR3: TGTGCCAGCACCCCAGCGGGAGGGTGGGCCCAGTACTTC.

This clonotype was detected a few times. The CDR3 protein is CASSHVGTGHYEQYF. The CDR3 DNA is TGTGCCAGCAGTCACGTCGGGACAGGGCACTACGAGCAGTACTTC. The rearrangement links TRBV27 to TRBJ2-7; 9 bases fit TRBD1. The germline gives CDR1 MNHEY, CDR2 SMNVEV (reference sequence). This CDR3 comprises 15 residues. The ends lost 5 bases at V and 3 bases at J; junction bases unmatched: 8.

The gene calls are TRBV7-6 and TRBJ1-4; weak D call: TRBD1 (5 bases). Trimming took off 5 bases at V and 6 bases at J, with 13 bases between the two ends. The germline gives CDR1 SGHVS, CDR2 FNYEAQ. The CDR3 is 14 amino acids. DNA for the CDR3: TGTGCCAGCAGCCTAGAACGGGGGGATGAAAAACTGTTTTTT. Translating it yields CASSLERGDEKLFF.

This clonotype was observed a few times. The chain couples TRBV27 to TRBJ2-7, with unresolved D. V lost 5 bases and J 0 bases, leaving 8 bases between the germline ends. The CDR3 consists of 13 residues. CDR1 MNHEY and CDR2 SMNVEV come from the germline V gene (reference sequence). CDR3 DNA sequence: TGTGCCAGCAGTAGCGCCAACTCCTACGAGCAGTACTTC. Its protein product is CASSSANSYEQYF.

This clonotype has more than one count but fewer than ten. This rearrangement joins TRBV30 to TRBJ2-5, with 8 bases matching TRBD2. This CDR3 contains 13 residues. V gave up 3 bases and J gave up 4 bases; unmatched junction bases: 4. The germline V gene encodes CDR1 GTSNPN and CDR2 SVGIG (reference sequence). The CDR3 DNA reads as TGTGCCTGGAGCCCCGGGAGGGGAGAGACCCAGTACTTC. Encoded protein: CAWSPGRGETQYF. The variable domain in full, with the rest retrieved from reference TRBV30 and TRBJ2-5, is SQTIHQWPATLVQPVGSPLSLECTVEGTSNPNLYWYRQAAGRGLQLLFYSVGIGQISSEVPQNLSASRPQDRQFILSSKKLLLSDSGFYLCAWSPGRGETQYFGPGTRLLVL.

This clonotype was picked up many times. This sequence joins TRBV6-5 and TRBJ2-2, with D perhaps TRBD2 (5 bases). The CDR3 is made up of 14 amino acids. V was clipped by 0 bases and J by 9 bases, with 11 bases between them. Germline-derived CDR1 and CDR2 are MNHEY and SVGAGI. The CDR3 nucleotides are TGTGCCAGCAGTTACTCGAGGGTCATCAGGGAGCTGTTTTTT. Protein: CASSYSRVIRELFF.